This T cell receptor beta chain was observed in a study of blood T cell repertoires in COVID-19. Whole-study context: Acute-phase and convalescent COVID-19 samples originated in the United States, Italy and Spain.

Assay used: immunoSEQ multiplex PCR; TCRdb lists only in-frame clones, some missing. The sample includes about 250,000 clones, roughly 88% of them seen just once. Regarding this clone: Different DNA sequences within this sample yield the same CDR3.

The sample comprised peripheral blood. The receptor was derived from a man of 80 years or more with acute or convalescent COVID-19.

The DNA for the CDR3 is TGTGCCAGCAGTTTGAGGCGGGGCAATCAGCCCCAGCATTTT. Encoded protein: CASSLRRGNQPQHF. The chain links TRBV28 to TRBJ1-5; D gene uncertain. The length of the CDR3 is 14 residues. Germline V gene data show CDR1 as MDHEN and CDR2 as SYDVKM. Trimming removed 3 bases at V and 2 bases at J, with 8 bases between. The full variable domain, in which reference TRBV28 and TRBJ1-5 provide the parts outside the CDR3, is DVKVTQSSRYLVKRTGEKVFLECVQDMDHENMFWYRQDPGLGLRLIYFSYDVKMKEKGDIPEGYSVSREKKERFSLILESASTNQTSMYLCASSLRRGNQPQHFGDGTRLSIL.